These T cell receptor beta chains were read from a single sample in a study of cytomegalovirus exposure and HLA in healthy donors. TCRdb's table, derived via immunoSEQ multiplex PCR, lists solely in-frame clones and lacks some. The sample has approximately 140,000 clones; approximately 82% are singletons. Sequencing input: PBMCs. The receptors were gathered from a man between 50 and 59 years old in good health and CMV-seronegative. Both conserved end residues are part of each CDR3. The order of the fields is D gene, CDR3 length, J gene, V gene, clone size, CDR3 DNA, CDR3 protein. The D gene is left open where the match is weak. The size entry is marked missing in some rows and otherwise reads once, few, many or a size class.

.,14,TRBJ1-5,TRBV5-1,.,TGCGCCAGCAGCTTGGGAACAGGTAATCAGCCCCAGCATTTT,CASSLGTGNQPQHF
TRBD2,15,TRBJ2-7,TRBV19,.,TGTGCCAGTAGTTTACAACTAGCGGGGGTTTACGAGCAGTACTTC,CASSLQLAGVYEQYF
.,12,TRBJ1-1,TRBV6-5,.,TGTGCCAGCAGGGTCGGGAACACTGAAGCTTTCTTT,CASRVGNTEAFF
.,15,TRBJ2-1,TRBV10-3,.,TGTGCCATCAGTGACACGAAGGGAGGTCATCTTGAGCAGTTCTTC,CAISDTKGGHLEQFF
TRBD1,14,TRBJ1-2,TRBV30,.,TGTGCCTGGAGTGTAGGGACAGGGAACTATGGCTACACCTTC,CAWSVGTGNYGYTF
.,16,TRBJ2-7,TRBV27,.,TGTGCCAGCAGTTTATCCGCAGGGCGGAGGGCCTACGAGCAGTACTTC,CASSLSAGRRAYEQYF
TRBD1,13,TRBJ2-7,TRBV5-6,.,TGTGCCAGCAGCGAGGACAGGGCCTACGAGCAGTACTTC,CASSEDRAYEQYF
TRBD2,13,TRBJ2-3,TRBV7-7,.,TGTGCTAGCAGTGGGGCGGGGGGAGATACGCAGTATTTT,CASSGAGGDTQYF
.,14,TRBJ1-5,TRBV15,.,TGTGCCACCAGCCCTCGGGGTACCAATCAGCCCCAGCATTTT,CATSPRGTNQPQHF
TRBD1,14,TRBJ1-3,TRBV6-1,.,TGTGCCACCAGGACAGGGGGCATTGGAAACACCATATATTTT,CATRTGGIGNTIYF
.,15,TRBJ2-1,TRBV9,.,TGTGCCAGAAACCTCCCGGGGGGCCCCCTGATGGAGCAGTTCTTC,CARNLPGGPLMEQFF
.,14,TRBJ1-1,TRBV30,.,TGTGCCTGGAGTGTAGGGACTGGGAACACTGGAGCTTTCTTT,CAWSVGTGNTGAFF
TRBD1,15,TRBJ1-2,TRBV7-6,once,TGTGCCAGCAGCTCGAATTGGGACAGCCCTGAGGGCTACACCTTC,CASSSNWDSPEGYTF
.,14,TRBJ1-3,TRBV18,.,TGTGCCAGCTCACCAGAGCGGGCTGGAAACACCATATATTTT,CASSPERAGNTIYF
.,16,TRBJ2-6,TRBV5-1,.,TGCGCCAGCAGCTTGGCCGGGTCAACTGGGGCCAACGTCCTGACTTTC,CASSLAGSTGANVLTF
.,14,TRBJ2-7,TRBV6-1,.,TGTGCCAGCAGGGAGGGACTCTGGTCAAACGAGCAGTACTTC,CASREGLWSNEQYF
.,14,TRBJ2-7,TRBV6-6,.,TGTGCCAGCAGTTACTCGGCAGGGATTGGCGAGCAGTACTTC,CASSYSAGIGEQYF
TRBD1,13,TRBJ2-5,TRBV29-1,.,TGCAGCGCAAACGGGGACAGGGGAAGGACCCAGTACTTC,CSANGDRGRTQYF
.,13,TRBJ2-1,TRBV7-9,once,TGTGCCAGCAGCTCAACCGGGAACAATGAGCAGTTCTTC,CASSSTGNNEQFF
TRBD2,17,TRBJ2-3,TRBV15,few,TGTGCCACCAGCAGAGTGGCTAGCGGGGCCGCCACAGATACGCAGTATTTT,CATSRVASGAATDTQYF
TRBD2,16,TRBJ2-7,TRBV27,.,TGTGCCAGCAGTACCCTCTCAAAGCGGGGACGTTACGAGCAGTACTTC,CASSTLSKRGRYEQYF
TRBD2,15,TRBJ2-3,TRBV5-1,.,TGCGCCAGCAGCTCGCTAGCGGAAAGCACAGATACGCAGTATTTT,CASSSLAESTDTQYF
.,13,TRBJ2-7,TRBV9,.,TGTGCCAGCAGCGTAGCTCGGGGGGCTGAGCAGTACTTC,CASSVARGAEQYF
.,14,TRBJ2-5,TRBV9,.,TGTGCCAGCAGCCCGCGGGTCACACGGGAGACCCAGTACTTC,CASSPRVTRETQYF
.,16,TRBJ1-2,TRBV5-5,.,TGTGCCAGCAGCTACAGAACAGGTACCGCCGACTATGGCTACACCTTC,CASSYRTGTADYGYTF
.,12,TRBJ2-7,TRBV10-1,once,TGCGCCCCGGGGACACTCTCCTACGAGCAGTACTTC,CAPGTLSYEQYF
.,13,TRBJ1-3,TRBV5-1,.,TGCGCCAGCAGCTTTACAGGGGGAAACACCATATATTTT,CASSFTGGNTIYF
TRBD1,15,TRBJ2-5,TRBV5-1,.,TGCGCCAGCAGCTTGATTACAGGGGGTGAGGAGACCCAGTACTTC,CASSLITGGEETQYF
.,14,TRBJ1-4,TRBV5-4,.,TGTGCCAGCAGCTTGGGAAGGGGATGGGAAAAACTGTTTTTT,CASSLGRGWEKLFF
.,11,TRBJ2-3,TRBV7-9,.,TGTGCCAGCAGCTTCGCGGATACGCAGTATTTT,CASSFADTQYF
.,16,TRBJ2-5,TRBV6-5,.,TGTGCCAGCAGTTACTCGACGACTAGGATCCAAGAGACCCAGTACTTC,CASSYSTTRIQETQYF
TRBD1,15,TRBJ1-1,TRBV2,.,TGTGCCAGCAGATCTAGACAGGGGGTGGGCACTGAAGCTTTCTTT,CASRSRQGVGTEAFF
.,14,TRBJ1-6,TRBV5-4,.,TGTGCCAGCAGCTCACAACGACAGAATTCACCCCTCCACTTT,CASSSQRQNSPLHF
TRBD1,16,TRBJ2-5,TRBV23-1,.,TGCGCCAGCAGTCGGCCGTGGGACAGGGGATGGAAGACCCAGTACTTC,CASSRPWDRGWKTQYF
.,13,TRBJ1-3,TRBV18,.,TGTGCCAGCTCACAAAGTTCAATAGACACCATATATTTT,CASSQSSIDTIYF
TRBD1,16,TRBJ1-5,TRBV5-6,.,TGTGCCAGCAGCTTGTTCGACAGGGATAGCAATCAGCCCCAGCATTTT,CASSLFDRDSNQPQHF
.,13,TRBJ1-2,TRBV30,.,TGTGCCTGGAGTGTCGGGGCAGGGGTCGGCTACACCTTC,CAWSVGAGVGYTF
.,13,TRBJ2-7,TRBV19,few,TGTGCCAGTAGTGGGGCGGTCTCCTACGAGCAGTACTTC,CASSGAVSYEQYF
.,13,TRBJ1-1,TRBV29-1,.,TGCAGCGTTGAAGAATGGCCGGAGACTGAAGCTTTCTTT,CSVEEWPETEAFF
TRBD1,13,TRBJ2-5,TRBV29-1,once,TGCAGCGGACTCGACAGGGGGCCGAAGACCCAGTACTTC,CSGLDRGPKTQYF
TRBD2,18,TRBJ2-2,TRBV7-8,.,TGTGCCAGCAGCTTACCGGGACTAGACTTGGGGCGGACCGGGGAGCTGTTTTTT,CASSLPGLDLGRTGELFF
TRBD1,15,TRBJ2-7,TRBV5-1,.,TGCGCCAGCAGCTTGGGTACAGGGGGCAAGGACGAGCAGTACTTC,CASSLGTGGKDEQYF
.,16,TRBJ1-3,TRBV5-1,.,TGCGCCAGCAGCTGGGGTCAACAGGGCTCTGGAAACACCATATATTTT,CASSWGQQGSGNTIYF
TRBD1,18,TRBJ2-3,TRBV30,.,TGTGCCTGGAGTGGCGAAGTGACCCGGGACAGTGATAGGGATACGCAGTATTTT,CAWSGEVTRDSDRDTQYF
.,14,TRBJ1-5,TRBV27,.,TGTGCCAGCAGTTTAGGAGGGTACAATCAGCCCCAGCATTTT,CASSLGGYNQPQHF
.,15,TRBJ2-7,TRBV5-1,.,TGCGCCAGCAGCTTGGGAGGAGTGGGCTCCTACGAGCAGTACTTC,CASSLGGVGSYEQYF
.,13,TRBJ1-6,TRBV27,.,TGTGCCAGCAGTTTGGGACAAAATTCACCCCTCCACTTT,CASSLGQNSPLHF
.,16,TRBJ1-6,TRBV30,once,TGTGCCTGGAGTTATGGCTCTTGGCAGGTTCTGTCACCCCTCCACTTT,CAWSYGSWQVLSPLHF
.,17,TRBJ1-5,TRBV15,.,TGTGCCACCAGCAGAGATCTCAGGGATCTGGGCAATCAGCCCCAGCATTTT,CATSRDLRDLGNQPQHF
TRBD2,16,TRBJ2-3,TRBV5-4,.,TGTGCCAGCAGGGGGGGTGGGACTAGCGGAACAGATACGCAGTATTTT,CASRGGGTSGTDTQYF
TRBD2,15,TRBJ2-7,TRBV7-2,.,TGTGCCAGCAGCTTAGGCGGGGGGAACTCCTACGAGCAGTACTTC,CASSLGGGNSYEQYF
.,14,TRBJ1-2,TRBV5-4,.,TGTGCCAGCAGCTTGTTAGACCCTGGGAGTGGCTACACCTTC,CASSLLDPGSGYTF
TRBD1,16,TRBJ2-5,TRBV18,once,TGTGCCAGCTCACCACTCGCAGGACAGGGCGAAGAGACCCAGTACTTC,CASSPLAGQGEETQYF